The T cell receptor (beta chain) under discussion was sequenced for a study of Ad26.COV2.S vaccination and SARS-CoV-2 variants. At the level of the study: The study gave Ad26.COV2.S intramuscularly, once or twice 56 days apart.

General study results and limits: Vaccine recipients showed a spike-specific TCR breadth that was higher than in placebo recipients.

The sample's treatment: some 20 received Ad26.COV2.S at low or high dose, single or two shots; roughly 5 received placebo; per-sample allocation not given. Each sample was drawn 63 days after the first injection (of vaccine or placebo). An Ad26 vector that expressed Wuhan-strain SARS-CoV-2 spike constituted the vaccine. Profiling relied on immunoSEQ multiplex PCR, and the TCRdb table lists in-frame clones only, not all of them. Altogether about 680,000 clones are present, more than 80% being singletons, with the ten largest covering roughly 1.5%. Note on this clone: Its antigen is unknown.

The sequencing here drew on peripheral blood, taken in a trial of Ad26.COV2.S vaccine versus placebo. This TCR was recovered from a person aged 18 to 65 who received the Ad26.COV2.S COVID-19 vaccine or a placebo.

This CDR3 reads CASSSEGGSYNEQFF. CDR3 in DNA: TGTGCCAGCTCATCTGAGGGGGGCTCCTACAATGAGCAGTTCTTC. J is TRBJ2-1 and V is TRBV6-6; the D gene could be TRBD1 or TRBD2 (6 bases each). Germline V gene data show CDR1 as MNHNY and CDR2 as SVGAGI (reference sequence). Trimming cost V 8 bases and J 0 bases, with 14 bases left between them. This CDR3 is built from 15 residues.